Given below is one T cell receptor beta chain in context. No antigen is known for it. The authors incorporated unique molecular identifiers into the TCR beta cDNA libraries. Input populations of 1 to 10 million T cells gave rise to some 500,000 cDNA molecules. TCRdb ran MiXCR on the PCR reads and lists one entry per CDR3 protein. The repertoire consists of some 260,000 distinct CDR3 sequences, with approximately 34% occurring once and the leading ten covering around 5.2%. The data originate from a study of post-analysis software for immune sequencing data. Findings of the study overall: In patients, TRBV5-6, TRBV5-1 and TRBV20-1 belonged to roughly five TRBV segments found more frequently than in controls. Comparison with controls showed significantly lower normalized Chao1 diversity in multiple sclerosis patients.

From germline, CDR1 is MNHEY and CDR2 SMNVEV (reference sequence). V was pared by 6 bases and J by 5 bases, with 13 bases between. The CDR3 extends over 13 amino acids. The sequenced sample was blood. The chain uses TRBV27 and TRBJ2-5, with a weak D call TRBD1 (6 bases). The TCR sequence derives from a girl aged 10 to 17 with multiple sclerosis. For the CDR3, the DNA is TGTGCCAGCAGCGGTACAGGGCTGGAGACCCAGTACTTC. Translated, it gives CASSGTGLETQYF.